Following are 24 T cell receptor beta chains from one sample sequenced in a study of blood T cell repertoires in COVID-19. Clones were read by immunoSEQ multiplex PCR, and TCRdb kept only the in-frame ones, dropping some. The sample contains about 84,000 clones, about 83% of which appear only once. Material for sequencing was peripheral blood. The receptors shown here come from a man of 80 years or more with active or convalescent COVID-19.

This clone occurred a few times. This sequence joins TRBV15 and TRBJ1-6; the match to TRBD1 covers 8 bases. Germline CDR1 is LNHNV and CDR2 is YYDKDF (reference sequence). The CDR3 runs to 14 residues. After removal of 7 bases from V and 11 bases from J, the junction contained 10 bases not matched to a gene. The CDR3 nucleotides are TGTGCCACCACAAACAGGGGGACGAGAACACCCCTCCACTTT. Residues: CATTNRGTRTPLHF. The whole variable domain, remainder taken from reference TRBV15 and TRBJ1-6, is DAMVIQNPRYQVTQFGKPVTLSCSQTLNHNVMYWYQQKSSQAPKLLFHYYDKDFNNEADTPDNFQSRRPNTSFCFLDIRSPGLGDTAMYLCATTNRGTRTPLHFGNGTRLTVT.

Only one count was recorded for this clone. CDR3: CASSVSRGDWGYTF. For the CDR3, the DNA is TGTGCCAGCAGTGTGTCCAGGGGAGATTGGGGCTACACCTTC. This rearrangement joins TRBV2 to TRBJ1-2, with a weak D call TRBD1 (6 bases). Germline CDR1 is SNHLY and CDR2 is FYNNEI. V was cut by 4 bases and J by 8 bases, with 17 bases left in between. The CDR3 contains 14 residues.

This clone has only a few counts. This chain uses TRBV27 with TRBJ1-1; D remains ambiguous. The V gene's germline CDR1 is MNHEY and CDR2 SMNVEV (reference sequence). This CDR3 is built from 15 residues. V was trimmed by 4 bases and J by 2 bases, leaving 14 bases between them. The DNA of the CDR3 is TGTGCCAGCAGTTCCCTGGGAGAGGGCAACACTGAAGCTTTCTTT. Encoded protein: CASSSLGEGNTEAFF.

This chain connects TRBV29-1 to TRBJ1-2; 8 nucleotides align to TRBD1. This CDR3 is built from 14 residues. Germline V lookup: CDR1 SQVTM, CDR2 ANQGSEA. V dropped 1 base and J dropped 8; count of bases not matched to a gene: 9. CDR3 loop: CSVEVTGVGSGYTF. CDR3 nucleotide sequence: TGCAGCGTTGAAGTGACAGGGGTAGGCTCAGGCTACACCTTC. Using reference TRBV29-1 and TRBJ1-2 for the parts outside the CDR3, the full variable domain is SAVISQKPSRDICQRGTSLTIQCQVDSQVTMMFWYRQQPGQSLTLIATANQGSEATYESGFVIDKFPISRPNLTFSTLTVSNMSPEDSSIYLCSVEVTGVGSGYTFGSGTRLTVV.

CDR3 sequence (DNA): TGTGCCATCAGTGAGCGCATAGGGGCCGGCAATCAGCCCCAGCATTTT. Its translation: CAISERIGAGNQPQHF. This chain connects TRBV10-3 to TRBJ1-5; weak D call: TRBD1 (5 bases). CDR3 length: 16 residues. The V end lost 2 bases, the J end lost 2 bases, and 13 bases lay between the germline ends. Germline assignment: CDR1 ENHRY and CDR2 SYGVKD.

The chain is built from TRBV14 and TRBJ1-6, with a possible D match to TRBD1 (6 bases). This CDR3 comprises 14 residues. The germline V gene encodes CDR1 SGHDN and CDR2 FVKESK. Trimming removed 7 bases at V and 7 bases at J, with 14 bases between. This chain's CDR3 is CASNEGRGNSPLHF. Written as DNA, the CDR3 is TGTGCCAGCAACGAAGGCAGGGGAAATTCACCCCTCCACTTT.

There are a few counts of this clone. A read error may produce the germline difference seen at one junction end. The chain joins TRBV18 to TRBJ2-7, with TRBD1 matching 8 bases. From germline, CDR1 is KGHSH and CDR2 LQKENI. The CDR3 totals 15 residues. CDR3 sequence reads: CASSPAGGASHEQYF. The CDR3 DNA sequence: TGTGCCAGCTCACCAGCAGGGGGCGCCTCCCACGAGCAGTACTTC.

This clone occurred a few times. The CDR3 sequence: CASSLTVNTGELFF. CDR3 nucleotide sequence: TGCGCCAGCAGCTTGACAGTGAACACCGGGGAGCTGTTTTTT. The chain has TRBV5-1 and TRBJ2-2; D gene ambiguous. CDR1 and CDR2 (germline): SGHRS, YFSETQ. This CDR3 has 14 amino acids. V lost 1 base to trimming and J lost 1 base, with 5 bases between them.

The V and J genes are TRBV5-6 and TRBJ2-5; D remains ambiguous. Per the germline V gene, CDR1 is SGHDT and CDR2 is YYEEEE. Trimming cost V 4 bases and J 5 bases, with 18 bases left between them. This CDR3 has 15 residues. DNA of the CDR3: TGTGCCAGCAGCCGCCTCGACATTATGGATGAGACCCAGTACTTC. This translates into CASSRLDIMDETQYF.

The chain carries TRBV30 and TRBJ1-4, with a tentative D call TRBD1 (6 bases). Germline V CDR1 and CDR2: GTSNPN, SVGIG (reference sequence). The V end lost 1 base, the J end lost 8 bases, and 14 bases lay between the germline ends. CDR3 length: 14 residues. CDR3 in DNA: TGTGCCTGGAGTGAGTTGGGGGCCGACGAAAAACTGTTTTTT. Encoded protein: CAWSELGADEKLFF.

The J gene is TRBJ1-1, the V gene TRBV7-9; TRBD1 might be the D (6 bases). V was clipped by 5 bases and J by 0 bases, with 10 bases between them. The CDR3 consists of 14 residues. The V gene's germline CDR1 is SEHNR and CDR2 FQNEAQ (reference sequence). The CDR3 here is CASSLGQLNTEAFF. CDR3 DNA: TGTGCCAGCAGCCTAGGACAGTTGAACACTGAAGCTTTCTTT. The full variable domain, in which reference TRBV7-9 and TRBJ1-1 provide the parts outside the CDR3, is DTGVSQNPRHKITKRGQNVTFRCDPISEHNRLYWYRQTLGQGPEFLTYFQNEAQLEKSRLLSDRFSAERPKGSFSTLEIQRTEQGDSAMYLCASSLGQLNTEAFFGQGTRLTVV.

The chain employs TRBV6-5 and TRBJ1-2, with TRBD1 as a possible D gene (5 bases). Germline V gene lookup returns CDR1 MNHEY and CDR2 SVGAGI. With 0 bases removed from V and 5 bases from J, the gap between germline ends came to 10 bases. The CDR3 loop spans 14 amino acids. CDR3 residues: CASSYSAGIYGYTF. Written as DNA, the CDR3 is TGTGCCAGCAGTTACTCAGCAGGGATTTATGGCTACACCTTC.

This clone was picked up a small number of times. This rearrangement joins TRBV19 to TRBJ1-3; 7 bases match TRBD1. The germline V gene encodes CDR1 LNHDA and CDR2 SQIVND (reference sequence). CDR3 length: 14 residues. V shed 7 bases, J shed 4 bases, and the junction held 7 bases outside the gene matches. The CDR3 DNA follows: TGTGCCAGTACCCAAGGGGGCGCGGGAAACACCATATATTTT. This encodes CASTQGGAGNTIYF.

The rearrangement uses TRBV30 and TRBJ2-7, with unresolved D. Germline V gene sequence: CDR1 GTSNPN, CDR2 SVGIG (reference sequence). CDR3 size: 14 residues. Trimming pared 2 bases from V and 0 bases from J, leaving 11 bases between. The CDR3 DNA is TGTGCCTGGAGTTTGGGCAGTCTCTCCTACGAGCAGTACTTC. Its translation is CAWSLGSLSYEQYF.

The CDR3 loop reads CATRGGTGTGELFF. DNA of the CDR3: TGTGCCACCAGGGGCGGGACTGGCACCGGGGAGCTGTTTTTT. The chain couples TRBV24-1 to TRBJ2-2; possible D gene TRBD2, 6 bases. The length of the CDR3 is 14 residues. Trimming took off 7 bases at V and 4 bases at J, with 12 bases between the two ends. Germline V lookup: CDR1 KGHDR, CDR2 SFDVKD.

The chain employs TRBV6-5 and TRBJ1-4, with TRBD1 matching over 7 bases. The CDR3 length is 15 residues. The germline CDR1 and CDR2 sequences are MNHEY and SVGAGI. V was clipped by 4 bases and J by 7 bases; unmatched bases: 9. The CDR3 region is CASSWNRGVGEKLFF. CDR3 sequence (DNA): TGTGCCAGCAGTTGGAACAGGGGAGTGGGTGAAAAACTGTTTTTT.

The chain has TRBV6-1 and TRBJ2-3; 15 bases align to TRBD2. J lost 0 bases, V lost 4 bases, and 5 bases had no gene match. The CDR3 extends over 18 amino acids. Germline V CDR1 and CDR2: MNHNS, SASEGT. CDR3 protein: CASSVGLAGGTSTDTQYF. In nucleotides, the CDR3 is TGTGCCAGCAGTGTAGGACTAGCGGGGGGGACTAGCACAGATACGCAGTATTTT.

The chain couples TRBV3-1 (or the pseudogene TRBV3-2) to TRBJ1-3; TRBD1 might be the D (5 bases). The V end was cut by 1 base, the J end by 1 base, with 8 bases between. The length of the CDR3 is 15 residues. CDR1 and CDR2 (germline): LGHDT, YNNKEL (reference sequence). The CDR3 DNA reads as TGTGCCAGCAGCCAAGGCAGGGTGTCTGGAAACACCATATATTTT. Its translation is CASSQGRVSGNTIYF.

The chain recombines TRBV5-1 with TRBJ2-2; TRBD1 might be the D (5 bases). The CDR3 sequence is 16 residues long. In germline, CDR1 is SGHRS, CDR2 YFSETQ. Trimming left V 7 bases short and J 0 bases short, with 16 bases between. DNA for the CDR3: TGCGCCAGCCAGACAGTCCCAAACTCGAACACCGGGGAGCTGTTTTTT. Protein sequence: CASQTVPNSNTGELFF.

This sequence joins TRBV28 and TRBJ2-1; 7 nucleotides align to TRBD1. CDR3 length: 15 amino acids. Germline loops: CDR1 MDHEN, CDR2 SYDVKM. After removal of 5 bases from V and 10 bases from J, the junction contained 14 bases not matched to a gene. The CDR3 DNA follows: TGTGCCAGCAGTCGACCGGACCAAGGGGGCCGCGAGCAGTTCTTC. It translates to CASSRPDQGGREQFF.

This clone was seen a few times. This chain connects TRBV4-1 to TRBJ2-7; 8 bases are a match to TRBD1. The CDR3 length is 17 residues. J was trimmed by 3 bases and V by 3 bases; bases with no gene match: 13. Germline V gives CDR1 MGHRA, CDR2 YSYEKL. As DNA, the CDR3 is TGCGCCAGCAGCCACGAATTCCGGGACAGGTGGAACTACGAGCAGTACTTC. Protein product: CASSHEFRDRWNYEQYF.

This clone was seen ten or more times. The chain combines TRBV10-3 with TRBJ1-5, with a possible D match to TRBD1 (5 bases). The CDR3 is 15 residues long. V was clipped by 4 bases and J by 3 bases, with 13 bases between them. Germline V CDR1 and CDR2: ENHRY, SYGVKD. CDR3 loop: CAISAGRGDNQPQHF. DNA for the CDR3: TGTGCCATCAGTGCCGGGCGGGGCGACAATCAGCCCCAGCATTTT.

This clone showed up just once. This rearrangement joins TRBV25-1 to TRBJ1-3, with a tentative D call TRBD1 (5 bases). Trimming took off 4 bases at V and 0 bases at J, with 10 bases between the two ends. Per germline, CDR1 MGHDK and CDR2 SYGVNS. The CDR3 spans 15 residues. The CDR3 bases are TGTGCCAGCAGTGGACAGATAAGCTCTGGAAACACCATATATTTT. Amino acids: CASSGQISSGNTIYF.

The chain carries TRBV6-5 and TRBJ2-3, with TRBD2 as a possible D gene (6 bases). Trimming stripped 7 bases from V and 2 bases from J, with 13 bases between. This CDR3 contains 14 residues. The germline gives CDR1 MNHEY, CDR2 SVGAGI. The DNA for the CDR3 is TGTGCCAGCAAGGGGCGGGGTTACACAGATACGCAGTATTTT. Translation: CASKGRGYTDTQYF.